Below are 30 T cell receptor beta chains sequenced from a single sample in a study of blood T cell repertoires in COVID-19. Profiling relied on immunoSEQ multiplex PCR, and the TCRdb table lists in-frame clones only, not all of them. The sample lists about 330,000 clones, around 87% occurring once. The sequencing input was PBMCs or T cells enriched from blood (not recorded which). The receptor set was obtained from a woman in her 30s who had recovered from COVID-19.

The chain links TRBV5-1 to TRBJ2-2, with D hard to call. The length of the CDR3 is 13 residues. V lost 2 bases and J lost 7, with 9 bases in between. Germline loops: CDR1 SGHRS, CDR2 YFSETQ. The CDR3 reads CASSFQTDGELFF. The CDR3 nucleotides read TGCGCCAGCAGCTTTCAAACTGACGGGGAGCTGTTTTTT.

V and J are TRBV4-1 and TRBJ1-1; no clear D. Germline loops: CDR1 MGHRA, CDR2 YSYEKL. The CDR3 runs 16 residues. V lost 0 bases and J 2 bases, leaving 13 bases between the germline ends. The DNA for the CDR3 is TGCGCCAGCAGCCAAGATAGCGGGTCTTACAACACTGAAGCTTTCTTT. This gives the protein CASSQDSGSYNTEAFF.

V is TRBV27 and J is TRBJ2-1; 10 bases map to TRBD1. The germline V gene encodes CDR1 MNHEY and CDR2 SMNVEV (reference sequence). This CDR3 contains 13 residues. J was trimmed by 6 bases and V by 10 bases; bases with no gene match: 6. DNA of the CDR3: TGTGCCACCAAGGGGACAGGGGTCAATGAGCAGTTCTTC. This encodes CATKGTGVNEQFF.

The chain is built from TRBV6-5 and TRBJ1-1; D gene ambiguous. Germline-derived CDR1 and CDR2 are MNHEY and SVGAGI. V lost 6 bases to trimming and J lost 4 bases, with 15 bases between them. The CDR3 is 14 residues long. The CDR3 DNA is TGTGCCAGCAGGGGTCTCCCTGAGGGCACTGAAGCTTTCTTT. Protein: CASRGLPEGTEAFF.

The chain is built from TRBV5-8 and TRBJ2-5; weak D call: TRBD2 (6 bases). This CDR3 has 16 amino acids. Deletions cut 4 bases from V and 5 bases from J, with 21 bases between. In germline, CDR1 is SGHTS, CDR2 YDEGEE. CDR3 sequence reads: CASSPGLSLQRETQYF. Here the CDR3 DNA reads TGTGCCAGCAGCCCGGGACTTTCCCTTCAGCGCGAGACCCAGTACTTC.

The chain carries TRBV2 and TRBJ1-4, with D perhaps TRBD1 (6 bases). Trimming cost V 6 bases and J 5 bases, with 16 bases left between them. Looked up from germline, CDR1 is SNHLY and CDR2 is FYNNEI. This CDR3 has 15 amino acids. CDR3 amino acids: CASSFDRSHNEKLFF. The CDR3 DNA sequence: TGTGCCAGCAGCTTCGACAGGTCACACAATGAAAAACTGTTTTTT.

This chain uses TRBV19 with TRBJ2-1; D is undetermined. The germline gives CDR1 LNHDA, CDR2 SQIVND (reference sequence). V was shortened by 4 bases and J by 4 bases, with 5 bases between the two germline ends. This CDR3 comprises 12 residues. CDR3 in DNA: TGTGCCAGTAGTACGGTTTACAATGAGCAGTTCTTC. It specifies CASSTVYNEQFF.

J is TRBJ1-2 and V is TRBV2; D may be TRBD1 (6 bases). The V end was cut by 6 bases, the J end by 4 bases, with 15 bases between. Germline V lookup: CDR1 SNHLY, CDR2 FYNNEI. The CDR3 is made up of 14 amino acids. The CDR3 DNA reads as TGTGCCAGCAGAATCCTGGACAGACTCTATGGCTACACCTTC. It encodes CASRILDRLYGYTF.

The chain joins TRBV25-1 to TRBJ2-3, with 11 positions matching TRBD1. The CDR3 length is 16 residues. Germline V CDR1 and CDR2: MGHDK, SYGVNS. V gave up 3 bases and J gave up 3 bases; unmatched junction bases: 5. CDR3 coding DNA: TGTGCCAGCAGTGATGGGACAGGGGGAAGGACAGATACGCAGTATTTT. Amino acid sequence: CASSDGTGGRTDTQYF.

There are a few counts of this clone. This rearrangement joins TRBV7-9 to TRBJ1-3; D unclear. V was trimmed by 2 bases and J by 0 bases, leaving 14 bases between them. Per the germline V gene, CDR1 is SEHNR and CDR2 is FQNEAQ (reference sequence). This CDR3 comprises 17 residues. The CDR3 region is CASSLLVDYSSGNTIYF. CDR3 DNA sequence: TGTGCCAGCAGCTTATTGGTAGACTATAGCTCTGGAAACACCATATATTTT.

The J gene is TRBJ1-1, the V gene TRBV10-3, with TRBD1 as a possible D gene (6 bases). The CDR3 is 13 amino acids. The V end was cut by 2 bases, the J end by 7 bases, with 11 bases between. Germline V lookup: CDR1 ENHRY, CDR2 SYGVKD. The CDR3 loop is CAISEQGRGEAFF. In nucleotides, the CDR3 is TGTGCCATCAGTGAGCAGGGGAGAGGTGAAGCTTTCTTT.

The chain combines TRBV7-8 with TRBJ1-2; 7 bases fit TRBD1. Germline V gene data show CDR1 as SGHVS and CDR2 as FQNEAQ. CDR3 length equals 15 residues. V lost 5 bases and J lost 1; bases outside the gene matches: 7. The CDR3 DNA reads as TGTGCCAGCAGCGTACGGACAGGTCTTAACTATGGCTACACCTTC. It codes for CASSVRTGLNYGYTF.

The CDR3 DNA is TGTGCCAGCAGCCAAGATCCAGGCGCTCGTGGCTACACCTTC. It codes for CASSQDPGARGYTF. This sequence joins TRBV6-5 and TRBJ1-2, with D unclear. The CDR3 has 14 residues. Germline loops: CDR1 MNHEY, CDR2 SVGAGI. V was trimmed by 6 bases and J by 7 bases, leaving 18 bases between them.

V gene TRBV18 combines with J gene TRBJ2-1; 7 bases agree with TRBD2. This CDR3 has 14 amino acids. Germline V lookup: CDR1 KGHSH, CDR2 LQKENI. The junction had 8 bases not matched to a gene; V was cut back by 8 bases and J by 4 bases. The CDR3 here is CASQRASGYNEQFF. In DNA form, the CDR3 reads TGTGCCAGCCAGCGGGCTAGCGGATACAATGAGCAGTTCTTC.

The chain uses TRBV5-4 and TRBJ1-2; 8 nucleotides align to TRBD1. CDR3 size: 15 residues. Germline loops: CDR1 SGHNT, CDR2 YYREEE (reference sequence). Germline trimming cut 5 bases from V and 4 bases from J; bases unmatched to any gene: 10. In nucleotides, the CDR3 is TGTGCCAGCAGATCTGAGACAGGGGTGGCCTATGGCTACACCTTC. It is translated as CASRSETGVAYGYTF.

The gene calls are TRBV19 and TRBJ1-2; a weak D match, TRBD1 (6 bases). Trimming cost V 6 bases and J 2 bases, with 10 bases left between them. Germline CDR1 LNHDA, CDR2 SQIVND (reference sequence). The CDR3 length is 13 residues. The CDR3 nucleotides read TGTGCCAGTAGACGGGACAACAACTATGGCTACACCTTC. Protein product: CASRRDNNYGYTF. The whole variable domain, remainder taken from reference TRBV19 and TRBJ1-2, is DGGITQSPKYLFRKEGQNVTLSCEQNLNHDAMYWYRQDPGQGLRLIYYSQIVNDFQKGDIAEGYSVSREKKESFPLTVTSAQKNPTAFYLCASRRDNNYGYTFGSGTRLTVV.

This clone was observed a few times. The V gene is TRBV28, the J gene TRBJ1-3; 7 bases are shared with TRBD1. The CDR3 loop spans 15 amino acids. The ends lost 8 bases at V and 1 base at J; junction bases unmatched: 8. CDR1 and CDR2 (germline): MDHEN, SYDVKM. CDR3: CASLWAGGSGNTIYF. For the CDR3, the DNA is TGTGCCAGCCTCTGGGCAGGGGGTTCTGGAAACACCATATATTTT.

The chain employs TRBV6-2 or TRBV6-3 and TRBJ1-5; 7 bases are a match to TRBD1. CDR3 length: 16 residues. Germline V CDR1 and CDR2: MNHEY, SVGEGT. V was pared by 2 bases and J by 1 base, with 5 bases of the junction left unmatched. The CDR3 coding sequence is TGTGCCAGCAGTTACGGAGGGGGCTTCAGCAATCAGCCCCAGCATTTT. Its translation: CASSYGGGFSNQPQHF.

This rearrangement joins TRBV4-3 to TRBJ1-6; a weak D match, TRBD1 (5 bases). CDR1 LGHNA and CDR2 YSLEER come from the germline V gene. The CDR3 length is 16 residues. V was trimmed by 4 bases and J by 0 bases, leaving 10 bases between them. In nucleotides, the CDR3 is TGCGCCAGCAGCCCCCACAGGAGCTCCTATAATTCACCCCTCCACTTT. Protein sequence: CASSPHRSSYNSPLHF.

The chain carries TRBV6-4 and TRBJ1-6, with a possible D match to TRBD1 (5 bases). Germline V CDR1 and CDR2: MRHNA, SNTAGT. V was trimmed by 5 bases and J by 9 bases, leaving 14 bases between them. The CDR3 totals 14 residues. This chain's CDR3 is CASSLEGEGSPLHF. As DNA, the CDR3 is TGTGCCAGCAGTTTAGAAGGGGAGGGTTCACCCCTCCACTTT.

The chain recombines TRBV21-1 with TRBJ1-6; TRBD1, as called in the table, went unchecked against the DNA. TRBV21-1 is an annotated pseudogene. This CDR3 region has 14 residues. The CDR3 here is CASSETGANSPLHF. The CDR3 bases are TGTGCCAGCAGTGAGACAGGGGCAAATTCACCCCTCCACTTT.

This chain links TRBV7-9 with TRBJ2-1, with a possible D match to TRBD1 (6 bases). Between the trimmed V and J ends, which lost 5 bases and 3 bases, there was a span of 14 bases. Germline loops: CDR1 SEHNR, CDR2 FQNEAQ (reference sequence). The CDR3 has 15 residues. The CDR3 region is CASSPGQGLYNEQFF. The CDR3 nucleotides are TGTGCCAGCAGCCCCGGGCAGGGGCTCTACAATGAGCAGTTCTTC.

This clone appeared a few times. The chain recombines TRBV28 with TRBJ1-5, with 7 positions matching TRBD1. The CDR3 consists of 14 residues. Per the germline V gene, CDR1 is MDHEN and CDR2 is SYDVKM. After removal of 3 bases from V and 7 bases from J, the junction contained 6 bases not matched to a gene. The CDR3 DNA reads as TGTGCCAGCAGTTTCACAGGGGTTTACCAGCCCCAGCATTTT. Amino acid sequence: CASSFTGVYQPQHF.

The chain couples TRBV20-1 to TRBJ1-2; D call uncertain. The germline gives CDR1 DFQATT, CDR2 SNEGSKA (reference sequence). There are 11 residues in the CDR3. The V gene lost 0 bases and the J gene lost 9 bases, with 8 bases spanning the gap. For the CDR3, the DNA is TGCAGTGCTAGAGATTGGGCGCGCTACACCTTC. As protein: CSARDWARYTF.

This clone has only a few counts. The chain links TRBV24-1 to TRBJ1-2; D is unclear. This CDR3 region has 13 residues. The V end was cut by 10 bases, the J end by 4 bases, with 15 bases between. Germline assignment: CDR1 KGHDR and CDR2 SFDVKD. As DNA, the CDR3 is TGTGCCACTTCCCCTGACGGAGCCTATGGCTACACCTTC. It is translated as CATSPDGAYGYTF.

The chain recombines TRBV5-5 with TRBJ1-2, with D maybe TRBD1 (5 bases). Per germline, CDR1 SGHKS and CDR2 YYEKEE (reference sequence). V gave up 0 bases and J gave up 3 bases, with 9 bases separating them. The CDR3 contains 14 residues. CDR3 DNA sequence: TGTGCCAGCAGCTTGGCGGGGGTGGACTATGGCTACACCTTC. This translates into CASSLAGVDYGYTF.

V and J are TRBV27 and TRBJ1-6, with TRBD1 as a possible D gene (5 bases). V was pared by 0 bases and J by 8 bases, with 14 bases between. This CDR3 has 16 residues. CDR1 is MNHEY and CDR2 is SMNVEV in the germline V gene (reference sequence). The CDR3 loop reads CASSLSRVLLDSPLHF. CDR3 in DNA: TGTGCCAGCAGTTTATCCAGGGTACTTTTGGATTCACCCCTCCACTTT.

The chain employs TRBV19 and TRBJ2-4; TRBD1 matches 9 bases. V shed 6 bases and J 4 bases; nucleotides not matched to a gene: 4. CDR1 is LNHDA and CDR2 is SQIVND in the germline V gene (reference sequence). CDR3 length: 14 amino acids. The CDR3: CASRPGQGKNIQYF. The CDR3 DNA reads TGTGCCAGTAGGCCGGGACAGGGAAAAAACATTCAGTACTTC.

The genes are TRBV5-1 and TRBJ2-1; 7 bases line up with TRBD2. The germline CDR1 and CDR2 sequences are SGHRS and YFSETQ. There are 17 residues in the CDR3. V shed 1 base and J 4 bases; nucleotides not matched to a gene: 11. The CDR3, as DNA: TGCGCCAGCAGCTTGATGGGAGCGGGACGACTGTACAATGAGCAGTTCTTC. Translated: CASSLMGAGRLYNEQFF.

In its sample, this clone was seen a few times. The rearrangement uses TRBV19 and TRBJ2-3, with D perhaps TRBD2 (6 bases). V dropped 1 base and J dropped 0 bases, with 8 bases sitting between them. Germline V gene data show CDR1 as LNHDA and CDR2 as SQIVND (reference sequence). This CDR3 spans 15 amino acids. The CDR3 reads CASSIGGVSTDTQYF. CDR3 in DNA: TGTGCCAGTAGTATAGGCGGGGTAAGCACAGATACGCAGTATTTT.